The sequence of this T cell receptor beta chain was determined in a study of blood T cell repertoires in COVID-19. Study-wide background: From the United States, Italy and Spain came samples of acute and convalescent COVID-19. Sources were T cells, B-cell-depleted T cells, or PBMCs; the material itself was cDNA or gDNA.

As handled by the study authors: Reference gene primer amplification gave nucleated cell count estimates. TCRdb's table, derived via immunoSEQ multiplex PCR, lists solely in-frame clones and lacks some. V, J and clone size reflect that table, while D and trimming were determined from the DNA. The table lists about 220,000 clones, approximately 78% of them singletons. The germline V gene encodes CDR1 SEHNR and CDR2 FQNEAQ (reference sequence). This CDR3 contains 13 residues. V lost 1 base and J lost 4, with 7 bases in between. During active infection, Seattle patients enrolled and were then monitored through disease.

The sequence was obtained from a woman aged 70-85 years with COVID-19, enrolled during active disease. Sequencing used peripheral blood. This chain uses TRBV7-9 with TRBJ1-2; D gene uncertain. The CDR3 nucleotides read TGTGCCAGCAGCTTAGACAGCTCCTATGGCTACACCTTC. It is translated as CASSLDSSYGYTF.